The clone carrying this T cell receptor beta chain came up once. Repertoires were generated with immunoSEQ multiplex PCR, while TCRdb's copy carries only in-frame clones and drops some. The repertoire has 52,000 or so clones, around 80% of them found once; the top ten carry about a sixth. CDR1 and CDR2 (germline): SGDLS, YYNGEE. V lost 0 bases to trimming and J lost 7 bases; unmatched junction nucleotides: 9. The CDR3 runs to 16 residues. The source of the sample is a study of T cells in localized non-small cell lung cancer. The sample consisted of peripheral blood mononuclear cells, taken before any cancer treatment. The origin of this receptor is a man aged 40 to 75 with stage III lung adenocarcinoma. The J gene is TRBJ2-7, the V gene TRBV9; the match to TRBD2 covers 11 bases. CDR3 sequence reads: CASSVATGLAGGEQYF. CDR3 nucleotide sequence: TGTGCCAGCAGCGTAGCTACTGGTCTAGCGGGGGGAGAGCAGTACTTC. Using reference TRBV9 and TRBJ2-7 for the parts outside the CDR3, the full variable domain is DSGVTQTPKHLITATGQRVTLRCSPRSGDLSVYWYQQSLDQGLQFLIQYYNGEERAKGNILERFSAQQFPDLHSELNLSSLELGDSALYFCASSVATGLAGGEQYFGPGTRLTVT.